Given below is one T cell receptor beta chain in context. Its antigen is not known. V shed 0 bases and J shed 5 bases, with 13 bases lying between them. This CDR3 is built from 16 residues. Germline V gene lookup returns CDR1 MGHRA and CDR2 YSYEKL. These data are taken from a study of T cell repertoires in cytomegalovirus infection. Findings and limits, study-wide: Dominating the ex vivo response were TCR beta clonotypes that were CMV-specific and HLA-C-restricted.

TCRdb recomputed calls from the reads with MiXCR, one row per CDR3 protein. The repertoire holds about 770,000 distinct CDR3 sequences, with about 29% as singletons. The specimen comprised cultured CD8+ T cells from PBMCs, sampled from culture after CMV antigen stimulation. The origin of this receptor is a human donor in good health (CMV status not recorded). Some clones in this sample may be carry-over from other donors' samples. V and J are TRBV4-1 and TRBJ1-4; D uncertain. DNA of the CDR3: TGCGCCAGCAGCCAAGATTGGAGGGTGGGAAATGAAAAACTGTTTTTT. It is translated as CASSQDWRVGNEKLFF.